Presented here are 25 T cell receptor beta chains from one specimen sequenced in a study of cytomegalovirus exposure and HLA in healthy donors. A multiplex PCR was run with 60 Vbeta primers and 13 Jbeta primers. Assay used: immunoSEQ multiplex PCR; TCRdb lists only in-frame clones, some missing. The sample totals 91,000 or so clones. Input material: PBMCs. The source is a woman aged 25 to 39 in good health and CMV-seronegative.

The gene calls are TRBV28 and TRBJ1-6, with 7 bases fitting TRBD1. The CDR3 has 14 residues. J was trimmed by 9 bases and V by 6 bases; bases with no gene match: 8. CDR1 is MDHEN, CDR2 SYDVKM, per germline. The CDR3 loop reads CASRNTGAGSPLHF. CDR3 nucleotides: TGTGCCAGCAGAAATACAGGGGCCGGTTCACCCCTCCACTTT.

CDR3 residues: CASSRWTGDTGELFF. DNA for the CDR3: TGTGCCAGCAGTCGATGGACAGGGGACACCGGGGAGCTGTTTTTT. This sequence joins TRBV9 and TRBJ2-2, with TRBD1 matching 9 bases. V was clipped by 5 bases and J by 3 bases; unmatched bases: 5. The CDR3 runs to 15 residues. Germline assignment: CDR1 SGDLS and CDR2 YYNGEE.

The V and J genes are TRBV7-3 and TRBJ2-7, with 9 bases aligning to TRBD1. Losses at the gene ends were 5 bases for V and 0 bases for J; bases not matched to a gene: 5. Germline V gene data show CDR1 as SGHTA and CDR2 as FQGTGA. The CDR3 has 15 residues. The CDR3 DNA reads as TGTGCCAGCAGCCTCGGGACAGGGCTCTCCTACGAGCAGTACTTC. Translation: CASSLGTGLSYEQYF.

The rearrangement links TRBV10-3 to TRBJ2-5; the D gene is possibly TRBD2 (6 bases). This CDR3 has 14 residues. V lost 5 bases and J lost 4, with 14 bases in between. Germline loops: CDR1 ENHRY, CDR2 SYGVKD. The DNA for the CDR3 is TGTGCCATCAGTTCCGGGACTCCCGGAGAGACCCAGTACTTC. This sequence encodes CAISSGTPGETQYF.

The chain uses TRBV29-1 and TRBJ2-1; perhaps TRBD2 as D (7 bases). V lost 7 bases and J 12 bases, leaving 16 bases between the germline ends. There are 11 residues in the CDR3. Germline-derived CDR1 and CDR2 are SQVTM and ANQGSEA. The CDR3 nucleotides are TGCAGCGGGAAGGCGGGGGCGGCGCAGTTCTTC. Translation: CSGKAGAAQFF.

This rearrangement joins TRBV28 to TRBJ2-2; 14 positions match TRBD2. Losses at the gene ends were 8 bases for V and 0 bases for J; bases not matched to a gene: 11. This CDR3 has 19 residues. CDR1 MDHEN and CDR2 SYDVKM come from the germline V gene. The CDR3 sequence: CASHGGLAGDLANTGELFF. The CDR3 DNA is TGTGCCAGCCATGGGGGACTAGCGGGAGACCTTGCGAACACCGGGGAGCTGTTTTTT. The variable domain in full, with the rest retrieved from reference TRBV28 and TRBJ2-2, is DVKVTQSSRYLVKRTGEKVFLECVQDMDHENMFWYRQDPGLGLRLIYFSYDVKMKEKGDIPEGYSVSREKKERFSLILESASTNQTSMYLCASHGGLAGDLANTGELFFGEGSRLTVL.

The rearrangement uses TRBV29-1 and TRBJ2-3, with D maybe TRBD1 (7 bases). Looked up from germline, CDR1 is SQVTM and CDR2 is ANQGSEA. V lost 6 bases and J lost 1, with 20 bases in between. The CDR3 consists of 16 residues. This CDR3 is CSVVLFGGGGTDTQYF. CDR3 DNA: TGCAGCGTCGTACTCTTCGGAGGGGGCGGCACAGATACGCAGTATTTT.

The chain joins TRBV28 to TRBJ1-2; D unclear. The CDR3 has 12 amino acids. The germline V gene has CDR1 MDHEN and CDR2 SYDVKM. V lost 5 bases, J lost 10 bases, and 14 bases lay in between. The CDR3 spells CASSPRYYDYTF. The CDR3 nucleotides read TGTGCCAGCAGTCCGCGGTACTACGACTACACCTTC.

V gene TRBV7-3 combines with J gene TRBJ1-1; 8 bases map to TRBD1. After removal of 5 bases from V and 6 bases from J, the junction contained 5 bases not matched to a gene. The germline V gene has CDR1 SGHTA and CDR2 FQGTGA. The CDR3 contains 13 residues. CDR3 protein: CASSDRGLAEAFF. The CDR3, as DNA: TGTGCCAGCAGCGACAGGGGTTTGGCTGAAGCTTTCTTT.

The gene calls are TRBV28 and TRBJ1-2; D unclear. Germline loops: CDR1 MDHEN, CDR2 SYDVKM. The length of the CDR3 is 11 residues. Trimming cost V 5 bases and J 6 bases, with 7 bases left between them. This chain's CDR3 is CASSPRDGYTF. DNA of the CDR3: TGTGCCAGCAGTCCCCGGGATGGCTACACCTTC.

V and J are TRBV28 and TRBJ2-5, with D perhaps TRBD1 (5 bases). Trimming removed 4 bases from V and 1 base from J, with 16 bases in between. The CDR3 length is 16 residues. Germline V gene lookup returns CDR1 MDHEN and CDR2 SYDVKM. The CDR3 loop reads CASSSIGAALQETQYF. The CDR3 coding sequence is TGTGCCAGCAGTTCCATAGGGGCCGCCCTCCAAGAGACCCAGTACTTC.

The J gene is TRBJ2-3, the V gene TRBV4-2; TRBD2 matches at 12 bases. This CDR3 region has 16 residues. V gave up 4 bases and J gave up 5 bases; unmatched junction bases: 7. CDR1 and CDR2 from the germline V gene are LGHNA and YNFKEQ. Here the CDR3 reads CASSRLAGAEGDTQYF. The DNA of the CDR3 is TGTGCCAGCAGCCGACTAGCGGGGGCCGAAGGAGATACGCAGTATTTT.

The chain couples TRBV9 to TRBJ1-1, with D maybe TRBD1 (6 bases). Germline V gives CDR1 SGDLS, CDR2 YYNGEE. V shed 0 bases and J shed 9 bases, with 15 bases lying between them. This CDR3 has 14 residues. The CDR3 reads CASSVAGGGEKAFF. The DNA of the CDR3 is TGTGCCAGCAGCGTAGCTGGGGGCGGAGAGAAAGCTTTCTTT.

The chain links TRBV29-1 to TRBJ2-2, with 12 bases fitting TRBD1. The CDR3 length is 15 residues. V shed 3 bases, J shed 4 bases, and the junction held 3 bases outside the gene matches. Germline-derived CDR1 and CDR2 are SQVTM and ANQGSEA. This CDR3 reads CSVEVGQGATGELFF. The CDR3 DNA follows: TGCAGCGTTGAGGTGGGACAGGGGGCCACCGGGGAGCTGTTTTTT.

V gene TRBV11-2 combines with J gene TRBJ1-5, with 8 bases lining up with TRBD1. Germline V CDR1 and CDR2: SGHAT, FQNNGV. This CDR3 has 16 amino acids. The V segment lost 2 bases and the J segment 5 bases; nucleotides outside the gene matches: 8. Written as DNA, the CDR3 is TGTGCCAGCAGCTTACATCCCGGACAGGGAGATCAGCCCCAGCATTTT. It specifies CASSLHPGQGDQPQHF.

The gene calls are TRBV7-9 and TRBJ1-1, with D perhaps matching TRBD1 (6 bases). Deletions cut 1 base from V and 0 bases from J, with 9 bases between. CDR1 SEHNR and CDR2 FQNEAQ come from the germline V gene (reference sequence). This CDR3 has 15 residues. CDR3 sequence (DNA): TGTGCCAGCAGCTTAGAGGCAGGGGTGAACACTGAAGCTTTCTTT. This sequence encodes CASSLEAGVNTEAFF. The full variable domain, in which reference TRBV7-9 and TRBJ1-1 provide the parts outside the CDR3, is DTGVSQNPRHKITKRGQNVTFRCDPISEHNRLYWYRQTLGQGPEFLTYFQNEAQLEKSRLLSDRFSAERPKGSFSTLEIQRTEQGDSAMYLCASSLEAGVNTEAFFGQGTRLTVV.

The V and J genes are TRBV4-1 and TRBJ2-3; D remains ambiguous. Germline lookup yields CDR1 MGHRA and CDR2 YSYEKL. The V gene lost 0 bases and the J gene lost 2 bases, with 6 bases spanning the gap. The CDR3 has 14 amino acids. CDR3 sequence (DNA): TGCGCCAGCAGCCAAGATCCCCTCACAGATACGCAGTATTTT. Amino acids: CASSQDPLTDTQYF.

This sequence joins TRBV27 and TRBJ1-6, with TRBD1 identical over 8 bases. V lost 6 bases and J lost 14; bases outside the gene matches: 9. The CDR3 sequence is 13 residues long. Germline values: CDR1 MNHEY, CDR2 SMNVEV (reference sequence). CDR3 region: CASSLTGVRALHF. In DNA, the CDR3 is TGTGCCAGCAGCCTGACAGGGGTTCGGGCCCTCCACTTT.

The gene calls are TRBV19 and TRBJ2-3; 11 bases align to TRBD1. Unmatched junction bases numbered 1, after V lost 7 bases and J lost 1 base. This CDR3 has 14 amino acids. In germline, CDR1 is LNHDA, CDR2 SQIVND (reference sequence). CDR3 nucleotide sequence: TGTGCCAGTAAGGACAGGGGGCGCACAGATACGCAGTATTTT. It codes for CASKDRGRTDTQYF.

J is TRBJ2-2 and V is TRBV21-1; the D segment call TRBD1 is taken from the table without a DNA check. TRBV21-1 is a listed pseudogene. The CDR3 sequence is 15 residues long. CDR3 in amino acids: CASSTGPFNTGELFF. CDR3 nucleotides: TGTGCCAGCTCGACAGGGCCCTTCAACACCGGGGAGCTGTTTTTT.

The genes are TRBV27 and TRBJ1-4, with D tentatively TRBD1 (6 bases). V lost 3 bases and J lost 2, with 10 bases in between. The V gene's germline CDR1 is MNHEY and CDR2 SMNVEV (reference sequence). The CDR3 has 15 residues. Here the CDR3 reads CASSFSGQTNEKLFF. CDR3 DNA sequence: TGTGCCAGCAGTTTCTCCGGACAGACTAATGAAAAACTGTTTTTT.

The CDR3 loop reads CASSVNSGRGGEFF. CDR3 nucleotide sequence: TGTGCCAGCAGCGTTAATAGCGGGAGGGGTGGGGAGTTCTTC. This sequence joins TRBV9 and TRBJ2-1, with TRBD2 identical over 11 bases. V lost 2 bases to trimming and J lost 14 bases; unmatched junction nucleotides: 9. This CDR3 has 14 amino acids. In germline, CDR1 is SGDLS, CDR2 YYNGEE.

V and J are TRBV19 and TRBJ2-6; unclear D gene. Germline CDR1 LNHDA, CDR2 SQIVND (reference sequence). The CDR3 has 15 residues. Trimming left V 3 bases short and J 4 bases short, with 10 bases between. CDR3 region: CASSIIGLGANVLTF. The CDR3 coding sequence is TGTGCCAGTAGTATTATTGGCCTCGGGGCCAACGTCCTGACTTTC. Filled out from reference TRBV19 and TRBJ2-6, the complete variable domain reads DGGITQSPKYLFRKEGQNVTLSCEQNLNHDAMYWYRQDPGQGLRLIYYSQIVNDFQKGDIAEGYSVSREKKESFPLTVTSAQKNPTAFYLCASSIIGLGANVLTFGAGSRLTVL.

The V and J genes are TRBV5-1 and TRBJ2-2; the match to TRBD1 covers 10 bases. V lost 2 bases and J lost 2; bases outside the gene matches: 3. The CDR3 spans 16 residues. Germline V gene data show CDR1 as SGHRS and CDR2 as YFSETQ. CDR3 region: CASSFRDRGNTGELFF. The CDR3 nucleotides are TGCGCCAGCAGCTTCCGGGACAGGGGAAACACCGGGGAGCTGTTTTTT.

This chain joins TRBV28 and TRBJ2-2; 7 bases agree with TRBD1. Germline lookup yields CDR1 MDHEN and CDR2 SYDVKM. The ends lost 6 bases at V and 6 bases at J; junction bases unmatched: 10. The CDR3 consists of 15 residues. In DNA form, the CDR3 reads TGTGCCAGCAGATCTGACAGGGCCCGTTCCGGGGAGCTGTTTTTT. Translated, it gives CASRSDRARSGELFF.